The present TCR beta chain was sequenced within a study of cytomegalovirus exposure and HLA in healthy donors. Overall study: Most genotyped donors, around 78% of more than 300, had Caucasian-associated genetic ancestry. Study results and limitations: V segments that were indistinguishable, TRBV6-2 and TRBV6-3 among them, were omitted from analysis.

The V gene lost 0 bases and the J gene lost 6 bases, with 8 bases spanning the gap. The CDR3 is 13 amino acids. CDR1 MNHNY and CDR2 SVGAGI come from the germline V gene (reference sequence). This clone was counted a single time. What it binds is not known. It was with 60 Vbeta and 13 Jbeta primers that the PCR ran. The table came from immunoSEQ multiplex PCR; TCRdb's copy has only in-frame clones and leaves some out. The table includes 160,000 or so clones, around 77% detected once. Sequenced material: PBMCs. V gene TRBV6-6 combines with J gene TRBJ1-2; tentatively, D is TRBD1 (5 bases). This clonotype was sampled from a man between 40 and 49 years old in good health and CMV-seronegative. Here the CDR3 DNA reads TGTGCCAGCAGTTACTCGGGGGGGGATGGCTACACCTTC. Protein product: CASSYSGGDGYTF.